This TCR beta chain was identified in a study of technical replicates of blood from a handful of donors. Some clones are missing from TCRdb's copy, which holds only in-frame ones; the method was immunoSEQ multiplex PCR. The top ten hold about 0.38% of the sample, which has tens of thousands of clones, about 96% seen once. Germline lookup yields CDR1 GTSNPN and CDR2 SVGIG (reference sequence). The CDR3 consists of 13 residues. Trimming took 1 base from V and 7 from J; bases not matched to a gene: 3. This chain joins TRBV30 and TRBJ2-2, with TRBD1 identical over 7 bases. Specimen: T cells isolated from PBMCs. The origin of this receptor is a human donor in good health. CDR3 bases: TGTGCCTGGAGTGCCAGGGGGAACGGGGAGCTGTTTTTT. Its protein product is CAWSARGNGELFF.